This passage covers 21 T cell receptor beta chains from one sample sequenced in a study of T cells after yellow fever vaccination. Each CDR3 protein gets one entry after TCRdb re-called the 5' RACE reads with MiXCR. The data contain 300,000 to 350,000 distinct CDR3 sequences, roughly 8.6% of them singletons. Sequencing was performed on PBMCs, taken about 49 days after the first yellow fever vaccination. The receptors here all came from a man younger than 35 who received the YFV17D yellow fever vaccine.

Many counts were recorded for this clonotype. V usage is TRBV5-1 and J usage is TRBJ2-3; 8 positions match TRBD2. V lost 1 base to trimming and J lost 3 bases; unmatched junction nucleotides: 4. This CDR3 has 15 amino acids. Germline-derived CDR1 and CDR2 are SGHRS and YFSETQ. In nucleotides, the CDR3 is TGCGCCAGCAGCTTGTCCGGGGGGGGGACAGATACGCAGTATTTT. Amino acid sequence: CASSLSGGGTDTQYF.

The chain couples TRBV5-1 to TRBJ1-6; D uncertain. This CDR3 spans 13 amino acids. The germline CDR1 and CDR2 sequences are SGHRS and YFSETQ. V lost 6 bases to trimming and J lost 0 bases, with 4 bases between them. The CDR3 here is CASKASYNSPLHF. The CDR3 coding sequence is TGCGCCAGCAAAGCCTCCTATAATTCACCCCTCCACTTT.

The chain recombines TRBV28 with TRBJ1-6; D remains unclear. CDR3 length equals 15 residues. V was trimmed by 8 bases and J by 17 bases, leaving 28 bases between them. Germline loops: CDR1 MDHEN, CDR2 SYDVKM. In DNA form, the CDR3 reads TGTGCCAGCTTAGAAGCCGGTTTAAGGCGCGACCTGATCCACTTT. Translation gives CASLEAGLRRDLIHF.

The rearrangement joins TRBV7-9 to TRBJ1-2; 8 bases are shared with TRBD1. Germline CDR1 SEHNR, CDR2 FQNEAQ (reference sequence). There are 13 residues in the CDR3. V shed 10 bases and J 6 bases; nucleotides not matched to a gene: 10. CDR3 coding DNA: TGTGCCATGAGCCTTGGACAGGGTGATGGCTACACCTTC. It yields the protein CAMSLGQGDGYTF.

In DNA, the CDR3 is TGTGCCAGCAGCTACGGGACCATATCCTACGAGCAGTACTTC. Its protein is CASSYGTISYEQYF. This sequence joins TRBV7-2 and TRBJ2-7, with D perhaps matching TRBD1 or TRBD2 (5 bases each). The germline V and J ends were trimmed by 4 bases and 1 base, with 11 bases remaining between them. Per the germline V gene, CDR1 is SGHTA and CDR2 is FQGNSA. The CDR3 covers 14 residues.

The rearrangement uses TRBV5-1 and TRBJ1-6; D not certain. This CDR3 spans 14 amino acids. The germline V gene has CDR1 SGHRS and CDR2 YFSETQ. Trimming removed 0 bases from V and 7 bases from J, with 8 bases in between. CDR3 protein: CASSLAPGNSPLHF. The CDR3 nucleotides read TGCGCCAGCAGCTTGGCCCCCGGGAATTCACCCCTCCACTTT.

As regards this clonotype: The junction departs from germline at one end; a sequencing error may be responsible. V usage is TRBV20-1 and J usage is TRBJ2-2; the match to TRBD2 covers 15 bases. The CDR3 loop spans 16 amino acids. CDR1 is DFQATT, CDR2 SNEGSKA, per germline (reference sequence). In nucleotides, the CDR3 is TGCTGTGCGGGCGGACTAGCGGGGGGGTTAGGCGGGGAGCTGTTTTTT. It codes for CCAGGLAGGLGGELFF.

The sample holds many counts of this clonotype. The V gene is TRBV7-2, the J gene TRBJ1-5, with a tentative D call TRBD1 (5 bases). Germline V gene data show CDR1 as SGHTA and CDR2 as FQGNSA. There are 15 residues in the CDR3. V lost 3 bases and J 3 bases, leaving 12 bases between the germline ends. CDR3 coding DNA: TGTGCCAGCAGCTTCTTCGGGGGTTACAATCAGCCCCAGCATTTT. This encodes CASSFFGGYNQPQHF.

This clonotype was seen repeatedly, ten times or more. J is TRBJ2-7 and V is TRBV2; D possibly corresponds to TRBD2 (6 bases). With 3 bases removed from V and 3 bases from J, the gap between germline ends came to 12 bases. CDR3 length equals 14 residues. Germline CDR1 SNHLY, CDR2 FYNNEI. The CDR3 region is CASSDLGEVYEQYV. Written as DNA, the CDR3 is TGTGCCAGCAGTGACCTAGGGGAGGTCTACGAGCAGTACGTC.

This chain links TRBV19 with TRBJ1-6; weak D call: TRBD1 (6 bases). The germline V gene has CDR1 LNHDA and CDR2 SQIVND (reference sequence). V was pared by 5 bases and J by 8 bases, with 16 bases between. The CDR3 has 15 amino acids. In nucleotides, the CDR3 is TGTGCCAGTAGTGGTACAGGGTCTCGGGATTCACCCCTCCACTTT. This codes for CASSGTGSRDSPLHF.

V and J are TRBV6-5 and TRBJ1-5, with D possibly TRBD1 on 5 matching bases. V was cut by 4 bases and J by 4 bases, with 8 bases left in between. CDR3 length: 13 amino acids. Germline V CDR1 and CDR2: MNHEY, SVGAGI. The CDR3 region has the DNA TGTGCCAGCAGTTCGGGGCCGAATCAGCCCCAGCATTTT. Translated, it gives CASSSGPNQPQHF.

This clonotype was detected a few times. The chain carries TRBV20-1 and TRBJ2-2; D is perhaps TRBD1 or TRBD2 (7 bases each). The CDR3 totals 15 residues. Per the germline V gene, CDR1 is DFQATT and CDR2 is SNEGSKA (reference sequence). The ends were cut back, 1 base at V and 6 bases at J, with 15 bases in the middle. In DNA, the CDR3 is TGCAGTGCTAGAGCAGGGGGAGGGCAATCCGGGGAGCTGTTTTTT. This codes for CSARAGGGQSGELFF.

This clonotype has a handful of counts. The chain recombines TRBV18 with TRBJ2-1; 8 positions match TRBD1. V gave up 2 bases and J gave up 5 bases; unmatched junction bases: 5. Germline V lookup: CDR1 KGHSH, CDR2 LQKENI. The CDR3 sequence is 15 residues long. Here the CDR3 reads CASSPVRGQDNEQFF. As DNA, the CDR3 is TGTGCCAGCTCACCAGTCAGGGGGCAAGACAATGAGCAGTTCTTC.

This clonotype was seen many times. The chain recombines TRBV6-5 with TRBJ1-2; TRBD1 might be the D (5 bases). Germline-derived CDR1 and CDR2 are MNHEY and SVGAGI. The V end lost 0 bases, the J end lost 4 bases, and 9 bases lay between the germline ends. The CDR3 extends over 14 amino acids. Written as DNA, the CDR3 is TGTGCCAGCAGTTACTCGGGGGATCCCTATGGCTACACCTTC. Protein: CASSYSGDPYGYTF.

This clonotype was seen a few times. The chain combines TRBV9 with TRBJ2-1; 7 nucleotides align to TRBD2. The germline V gene has CDR1 SGDLS and CDR2 YYNGEE. The CDR3 covers 16 residues. V gave up 4 bases and J gave up 0 bases; unmatched junction bases: 7. The CDR3 DNA follows: TGTGCCAGCAGCTTCCTAGGGGAGGGCTCCTACAATGAGCAGTTCTTC. Translation: CASSFLGEGSYNEQFF. Together with reference TRBV9 and TRBJ2-1, the CDR3 gives the full variable domain: DSGVTQTPKHLITATGQRVTLRCSPRSGDLSVYWYQQSLDQGLQFLIQYYNGEERAKGNILERFSAQQFPDLHSELNLSSLELGDSALYFCASSFLGEGSYNEQFFGPGTRLTVL.

This clonotype was seen only a few times. The genes are TRBV15 and TRBJ1-6; 7 bases fit TRBD1. Germline values: CDR1 LNHNV, CDR2 YYDKDF (reference sequence). The CDR3 has 14 amino acids. V gave up 3 bases and J gave up 7 bases; unmatched junction bases: 3. CDR3 in DNA: TGTGCCACCAGCAGGGGACAGCCGAATTCACCCCTCCACTTT. This codes for CATSRGQPNSPLHF.

At least ten counts were recorded for this clonotype. For the CDR3, the DNA is TGTGCCAGCAAGTGGGGCGACACCTACGAGCAGTACTTC. Its translation: CASKWGDTYEQYF. V is TRBV12-3 or TRBV12-4 and J is TRBJ2-7; possibly TRBD1 for D (5 bases). The germline V and J ends were trimmed by 7 bases and 2 bases, with 12 bases remaining between them. CDR3 length: 13 amino acids.

Many counts were recorded for this clonotype. The V call is TRBV30, the J call TRBJ1-1; weak D call: TRBD1 (6 bases). The germline V gene has CDR1 GTSNPN and CDR2 SVGIG (reference sequence). CDR3 length: 14 residues. The V gene lost 2 bases and the J gene lost 3 bases, with 13 bases spanning the gap. The DNA of the CDR3 is TGTGCCTGGAGTAGGGGGGCGGGGTACACTGAAGCTTTCTTT. This encodes CAWSRGAGYTEAFF.

V gene TRBV9 combines with J gene TRBJ1-3; D possibly corresponds to TRBD1 (5 bases). From germline, CDR1 is SGDLS and CDR2 YYNGEE. V was trimmed by 3 bases and J by 3 bases, leaving 10 bases between them. The CDR3 loop spans 14 amino acids. Here the CDR3 DNA reads TGTGCCAGCAGCGACAGGACCGTTGGAAACACCATATATTTT. Amino acid sequence: CASSDRTVGNTIYF.

This clonotype showed up just a few times. V and J are TRBV7-6 and TRBJ2-1, with D perhaps TRBD2 (5 bases). The germline V gene has CDR1 SGHVS and CDR2 FNYEAQ. This CDR3 comprises 16 residues. The ends were cut back, 1 base at V and 0 bases at J, with 10 bases in the middle. CDR3 DNA: TGTGCCAGCAGCTTAGACCGGGATAGCTCCTACAATGAGCAGTTCTTC. This sequence encodes CASSLDRDSSYNEQFF.

This clonotype was seen more than once but under ten times. V and J are TRBV4-1 and TRBJ2-5, with D perhaps TRBD1 (5 bases). Trimming cost V 2 bases and J 2 bases, with 12 bases left between them. This CDR3 spans 15 amino acids. Looked up from germline, CDR1 is MGHRA and CDR2 is YSYEKL. CDR3 sequence: CASSQSPTGQETQYF. CDR3 nucleotide sequence: TGCGCCAGCAGCCAAAGCCCAACAGGTCAAGAGACCCAGTACTTC.